The 18 T cell receptor beta chains below all came from one sample that was sequenced in a study of T-cell reconstitution after alpha-beta-depleted transplantation in children. Preparation of the TCRbeta library used unique molecular identifiers. TCRdb called the PCR reads again in MiXCR, with one record for every CDR3 protein. The profile covers around 370,000 distinct CDR3 sequences, with about a tenth appearing a single time and roughly 2.5% taken by the ten largest. Here the sequenced sample was PBMCs from the stem cell graft donor, taken from the stem cell graft. All receptors derive from a human donor who donated a stem cell graft to a child with acute lymphoblastic leukemia.

V gene TRBV7-8 combines with J gene TRBJ1-5; D gene ambiguous. CDR3 length: 14 residues. Germline CDR1 SGHVS, CDR2 FQNEAQ. Trimming stripped 3 bases from V and 4 bases from J, with 10 bases between. CDR3 DNA: TGTGCCAGCAGCTTTCCCGGTATTAATCAGCCCCAGCATTTT. It encodes CASSFPGINQPQHF.

The table lists this clonotype with many counts. V is TRBV4-2 and J is TRBJ2-2; TRBD2 agrees at 10 bases. This CDR3 has 15 amino acids. Per germline, CDR1 LGHNA and CDR2 YNFKEQ. With 6 bases clipped from V and 5 bases from J, the junction kept 6 bases outside the gene matches. CDR3 sequence (DNA): TGTGCCAGCAGAGATGGACTAGCGGAGACCGGGGAGCTGTTTTTT. Amino acid sequence: CASRDGLAETGELFF.

This clonotype has more than one count but fewer than ten. The rearrangement links TRBV9 to TRBJ2-7, with 7 bases identical to TRBD2. The CDR3 spans 15 residues. With V trimmed by 0 bases and J by 3 bases, 6 bases remained unmatched. Germline values: CDR1 SGDLS, CDR2 YYNGEE. CDR3 sequence (DNA): TGTGCCAGCAGCGTAGGGGGAGGGGCTCGCTACGAGCAGTACTTC. It specifies CASSVGGGARYEQYF.

The sample holds a few counts of this clonotype. The chain uses TRBV7-2 and TRBJ2-3; 7 bases are shared with TRBD1. Germline V gives CDR1 SGHTA, CDR2 FQGNSA. The CDR3 contains 15 residues. With V trimmed by 4 bases and J by 2 bases, 6 bases remained unmatched. CDR3 bases: TGTGCCAGCAGCTCTTCCGGGACAGACACAGATACGCAGTATTTT. Amino acid sequence: CASSSSGTDTDTQYF.

This clonotype was found many times. The V call is TRBV5-1, the J call TRBJ2-1, with a possible D match to TRBD1 (5 bases). Trimming took off 1 base at V and 4 bases at J, with 9 bases between the two ends. Per the germline V gene, CDR1 is SGHRS and CDR2 is YFSETQ. The CDR3 length is 14 residues. CDR3 residues: CASSLSQGYNEQFF. CDR3 in DNA: TGCGCCAGCAGCTTGAGTCAGGGATACAATGAGCAGTTCTTC.

This clonotype occurred a few times. The CDR3: CASMIDDRNTEAFF. In DNA, the CDR3 is TGCGCCAGCATGATCGACGACAGGAACACTGAAGCTTTCTTT. The chain combines TRBV5-1 with TRBJ1-1; possible D gene TRBD1, 5 bases. The CDR3 covers 14 residues. CDR1 is SGHRS, CDR2 YFSETQ, per germline. V dropped 6 bases and J dropped 1 base, with 13 bases sitting between them. Full variable domain (remainder filled in from reference TRBV5-1 and TRBJ1-1): KAGVTQTPRYLIKTRGQQVTLSCSPISGHRSVSWYQQTPGQGLQFLFEYFSETQRNKGNFPGRFSGRQFSNSRSEMNVSTLELGDSALYLCASMIDDRNTEAFFGQGTRLTVV.

This clonotype was counted only a few times. The J gene is TRBJ2-5, the V gene TRBV12-3 or TRBV12-4; D unresolved. This CDR3 has 15 amino acids. Trimming pared 5 bases from V and 1 base from J, leaving 14 bases between. For the CDR3, the DNA is TGTGCCAGCAGTAGGACCTTGGGGATCCAAGAGACCCAGTACTTC. As protein: CASSRTLGIQETQYF.

In its sample, this clonotype was seen many times. The chain carries TRBV10-3 and TRBJ2-1, with 7 bases that match TRBD2. In germline, CDR1 is ENHRY, CDR2 SYGVKD. Trimming removed 7 bases from V and 10 bases from J; junction bases left unmatched: 10. This CDR3 has 13 residues. CDR3 region: CAITGRAPGEQFF. The CDR3 nucleotides are TGTGCCATCACAGGGAGGGCCCCGGGCGAGCAGTTCTTC.

The genes are TRBV7-2 and TRBJ2-1; no clear D. The length of the CDR3 is 13 residues. Between the trimmed V and J ends, which lost 4 bases and 8 bases, there was a span of 12 bases. Germline assignment: CDR1 SGHTA and CDR2 FQGNSA. CDR3 sequence: CASSSRPHYEQFF. The CDR3 nucleotides read TGTGCCAGCAGCTCCAGACCCCATTATGAGCAGTTCTTC.

This clonotype was seen only a few times. The chain couples TRBV12-3 or TRBV12-4 to TRBJ2-3; the match to TRBD2 covers 14 bases. This CDR3 is 18 amino acids long. Trimming cost V 3 bases and J 4 bases; bases outside gene matches: 9. Here the CDR3 DNA reads TGTGCCAGCAGTTTCGCCCCGGGACTAGCGGGAGTTTCAGATACGCAGTATTTT. As protein: CASSFAPGLAGVSDTQYF.

The table lists this clonotype with a few counts. One junction end disagrees with the germline gene, perhaps due to a read error. The J gene is TRBJ2-7, the V gene TRBV6-2 or TRBV6-3, with TRBD1 matching 7 bases. Per germline, CDR1 MNHEY and CDR2 SVGEGT. This CDR3 comprises 11 residues. As DNA, the CDR3 is TGTGCCAGCAGTAGAACAGGGGCTTCGCACTTC. Translation gives CASSRTGASHF.

In its sample, this clonotype was seen a few times. V and J are TRBV7-2 and TRBJ2-5; 8 positions agree with TRBD2. Losses at the gene ends were 2 bases for V and 5 bases for J; bases not matched to a gene: 7. CDR1 and CDR2 from the germline V gene are SGHTA and FQGNSA. The CDR3 has 15 residues. DNA for the CDR3: TGTGCCAGCAGCTTACAAGCGGGAGCACCGGAGACCCAGTACTTC. Protein sequence: CASSLQAGAPETQYF.

This chain joins TRBV10-2 and TRBJ2-1; TRBD2 agrees at 13 bases. The V gene end was trimmed by 9 bases and the J gene end by 8 bases; junction bases not matched to a gene: 4. CDR1 and CDR2 from the germline V gene are WSHSY and SAAADI. There are 13 residues in the CDR3. CDR3 sequence reads: CASLLAGGDEQFF. CDR3 bases: TGCGCCAGTTTACTAGCGGGAGGGGATGAGCAGTTCTTC.

This rearrangement joins TRBV20-1 to TRBJ2-1; 10 nucleotides align to TRBD2. The V gene end was trimmed by 2 bases and the J gene end by 4 bases; junction bases not matched to a gene: 5. Germline loops: CDR1 DFQATT, CDR2 SNEGSKA (reference sequence). CDR3 length: 15 amino acids. CDR3: CSARPTSGLYNEQFF. The CDR3 DNA reads TGCAGTGCTAGACCGACTAGCGGGCTATACAATGAGCAGTTCTTC.

The chain uses TRBV20-1 and TRBJ2-3; 7 nucleotides line up with TRBD1. Unmatched junction bases numbered 6, after V lost 5 bases and J lost 1 base. Germline CDR1 reads DFQATT; CDR2 reads SNEGSKA (reference sequence). The CDR3 consists of 14 residues. The CDR3 reads CSAAQTGRTDTQYF. The DNA of the CDR3 is TGCAGTGCTGCTCAGACAGGGCGCACAGATACGCAGTATTTT.

The chain employs TRBV15 and TRBJ2-7; 9 nucleotides match TRBD2. The germline V gene has CDR1 LNHNV and CDR2 YYDKDF (reference sequence). The CDR3 sequence is 14 residues long. Unmatched junction bases numbered 5, after V lost 5 bases and J lost 3 bases. The CDR3 region has the DNA TGTGCCACCAGCCGACTAGCGGAAAGCTACGAGCAGTACTTC. Its protein product is CATSRLAESYEQYF. The full variable domain, its missing parts supplied by reference TRBV15 and TRBJ2-7, is DAMVIQNPRYQVTQFGKPVTLSCSQTLNHNVMYWYQQKSSQAPKLLFHYYDKDFNNEADTPDNFQSRRPNTSFCFLDIRSPGLGDTAMYLCATSRLAESYEQYFGPGTRLTVT.

The rearrangement links TRBV11-1 to TRBJ2-2, with 11 bases aligning to TRBD2. Trimming cost V 4 bases and J 6 bases; bases outside gene matches: 13. Germline V gene sequence: CDR1 SGHAT, CDR2 FQDESV (reference sequence). The CDR3 sequence is 18 residues long. CDR3: CASSSLLIAGGPSGELFF. CDR3 bases: TGTGCCAGCAGCTCCCTACTAATAGCGGGAGGGCCTTCCGGGGAGCTGTTTTTT.

The genes are TRBV11-2 and TRBJ1-3; D perhaps matches TRBD1 (5 bases). CDR1 is SGHAT, CDR2 FQNNGV, per germline. The CDR3 extends over 14 amino acids. Trimming cost V 5 bases and J 0 bases, with 8 bases left between them. The CDR3 spells CASSGGYSGNTIYF. As DNA, the CDR3 is TGTGCCAGCAGCGGGGGGTACTCTGGAAACACCATATATTTT.